This entry lists 8 T cell receptor beta chains sequenced from one sample in a study of T cells after yellow fever vaccination. TCRdb re-called the 5' RACE reads with MiXCR, one entry per CDR3 protein. Of under 600,000 distinct CDR3 sequences listed, roughly 13% are singletons. The specimen was PBMCs, collected on the day of the yellow fever booster vaccination. These receptor sequences come from a young man who received the YFV17D yellow fever vaccine.

The CDR3 spells CASSYSGSGRAWETQYF. CDR3 sequence (DNA): TGTGCCAGCAGTTACTCGGGTAGCGGGAGGGCCTGGGAGACCCAGTACTTC. The chain couples TRBV6-5 to TRBJ2-5, with 11 bases fitting TRBD2. The length of the CDR3 is 17 residues. Looked up from germline, CDR1 is MNHEY and CDR2 is SVGAGI. V lost 0 bases to trimming and J lost 5 bases; unmatched junction nucleotides: 8.

This chain connects TRBV10-3 to TRBJ1-5; 8 bases are shared with TRBD1. Losses at the gene ends were 4 bases for V and 4 bases for J; bases not matched to a gene: 6. This CDR3 is built from 15 residues. CDR1 and CDR2 from the germline V gene are ENHRY and SYGVKD. CDR3 DNA sequence: TGTGCCATCAGTGTTGGACAGGGCCAAAATCAGCCCCAGCATTTT. Translation gives CAISVGQGQNQPQHF.

This chain uses TRBV4-1 with TRBJ2-6, with no clear D. There are 18 residues in the CDR3. Trimming took off 0 bases at V and 4 bases at J, with 16 bases between the two ends. Germline CDR1 MGHRA, CDR2 YSYEKL. The CDR3 loop is CASSQDWVKHAGANVLTF. As DNA, the CDR3 is TGCGCCAGCAGCCAAGATTGGGTTAAGCATGCGGGGGCCAACGTCCTGACTTTC.

The V and J genes are TRBV7-6 and TRBJ2-3, with D perhaps being TRBD1 or TRBD2 (6 bases each). The CDR3 runs to 14 residues. Germline loops: CDR1 SGHVS, CDR2 FNYEAQ. Trimming cost V 6 bases and J 4 bases, with 14 bases left between them. The CDR3 DNA reads as TGTGCCAGCAGGCCCGGGGGCGGCTCAGATACGCAGTATTTT. It codes for CASRPGGGSDTQYF.

V gene TRBV19 combines with J gene TRBJ2-1, with a tentative D call TRBD2 (5 bases). The germline V gene has CDR1 LNHDA and CDR2 SQIVND (reference sequence). The length of the CDR3 is 14 residues. The V and J ends lost 4 bases and 7 bases respectively, with 14 bases between them. In DNA form, the CDR3 reads TGTGCCAGTAGTACCTCCAGCGGAACGAATGAGCAGTTCTTC. Translating it yields CASSTSSGTNEQFF. Looking up the rest from reference TRBV19 and TRBJ2-1 gives the full variable domain: DGGITQSPKYLFRKEGQNVTLSCEQNLNHDAMYWYRQDPGQGLRLIYYSQIVNDFQKGDIAEGYSVSREKKESFPLTVTSAQKNPTAFYLCASSTSSGTNEQFFGPGTRLTVL.

To note about this clonotype: One base away lies a much larger clone, so this may be a sequencing read error. The chain employs TRBV20-1 and TRBJ2-1, with D perhaps matching TRBD1 or TRBD2 (5 bases each). This CDR3 has 13 residues. Germline CDR1 DFQATT, CDR2 SNEGSKA (reference sequence). CDR3 residues: CSVARDPYDEQFF. The CDR3 coding sequence is TGCAGTGTGGCTAGGGACCCCTACGATGAGCAGTTCTTC.

This chain links TRBV6-5 with TRBJ2-7; 7 nucleotides match TRBD2. CDR1 MNHEY and CDR2 SVGAGI come from the germline V gene. CDR3 length equals 14 residues. V dropped 4 bases and J dropped 4; count of bases not matched to a gene: 7. The CDR3 coding sequence is TGTGCCAGCAGTTTAAAAGCGGGAACATACGAGCAGTACTTC. Its translation: CASSLKAGTYEQYF.

This clonotype showed up just a few times. V is TRBV28 and J is TRBJ1-5, with TRBD1 as a possible D gene (5 bases). Germline V gene data show CDR1 as MDHEN and CDR2 as SYDVKM. V was shortened by 6 bases and J by 5 bases, with 14 bases between the two germline ends. This CDR3 comprises 14 residues. The CDR3 DNA reads as TGTGCCAGCAGGGCCGCAGGGCTGGATCAGCCCCAGCATTTT. Amino acids: CASRAAGLDQPQHF.